This T cell receptor beta chain derives from a study of cytomegalovirus exposure and HLA in healthy donors listed by TCRdb under 2017. The study in broad terms: An earlier analysis of several hundred of the donors reported roughly 300 Gb of sequence data and some 100 million unique TCR beta sequences from 190 million or so T cells. HLA typing covered class I and class II loci at four-digit resolution. About 280 gigabases of sequencing data and 75 million to 85 million unique TCR sequences made up an early release that covered some 640 HLA-typed donors. The aim of the study was to test whether cataloging public T cell receptors could identify signatures of past pathogen exposure. Typing coverage differed by locus: A, B, C, DRB1 and DQB1 were typed in roughly 620-630 donors, DQA1 in approximately 520, DPA1 in around 610, and DPB1 in about 450. Every repertoire in the discovery cohort had been generated on one and the same sequencing platform. Along with the roughly 670-subject first cohort, a separate validation cohort of 120 different subjects was used. Four or five DR-DQ haplotypes were handled as single units for association and clustering because linkage in the cohort was strong. The study used immunosequencing to profile the T cell repertoires of several hundred subjects and linked those repertoires to cytomegalovirus serostatus. To predict cytomegalovirus infection status, the study combined high-throughput TCR immunosequencing, statistical association of individual TCRs with disease status, and machine learning. Alongside the repertoire data, information on donor age, sex, ethnicity and CMV serostatus was compiled. A later genetic analysis took genome-wide SNP genotypes for about 65% of the 666 donors and used that subset as a discovery cohort. Of the 350 to 450 genotyped donors, roughly 80% were placed in the genetic ancestry cluster associated with self-reported Caucasian donors. To study patterns of TCR occurrence, a later analysis re-analyzed previously published TCR beta repertoires from more than 550 donors and added high-resolution HLA genotyping. An earlier analysis of some 500 of the donors used high-throughput TCR beta sequencing to judge whether each TCR beta V gene segment behaved as functional or pseudogenic. Among 350 to 400 genotyped donors of the cohort, an average of 235,054 unique TCR beta nucleotide sequences were sequenced per donor, roughly a sixth of them non-productive. In the later analysis, no new phenotypic data were used to find candidate immune exposures; instead, reliance was placed on TCR beta sequences and their occurrence across donors. Overall results and qualifications from the work: A later analysis associated 15,000 to 20,000 TCR beta sequences with specific HLA alleles at a false discovery rate of 0.05. A later analysis reported that several top co-occurrence clusters appeared linked to parvovirus B19, influenza, CMV and Epstein-Barr virus. Most TCR sequences were observed very rarely across donors, whereas some public TCRs were present in many individuals. In a later analysis, the rate of TCR association differed among HLA loci, with DRB1 alleles having the most associated TCRs and HLA-C alleles having the fewest. In a later genetic analysis, a missense DCLRE1C variant was associated with V-gene and J-gene trimming of TCR beta chains, and the association was replicated in an independent cohort. In an earlier analysis of approximately 590 of the donors, most TCR beta V segments appeared in productive rearrangements about 87% or about 30% of the time, broadly matching IMGT annotations. Cytomegalovirus status was reported to be diagnosed by the classifier with high specificity and sensitivity in both the original and validation cohorts. It was suggested by the authors that the approach could potentially be generalized to other disease states and immunological phenotypes. A further reported finding was that TCR beta sequences accurately predicted the HLA-A and HLA-B alleles for most subjects in the first cohort. A group of highly shared sequence variants was considered likely to be a technical artifact of the sequencing pipeline. According to a later analysis, most CMV-associated TCR beta chains appeared to be HLA-restricted, and the HLA associations seemed to be driven largely by CMV exposure. About 17 rarely observed V segments, including chromosome 9 orphons, were excluded from the earlier analysis of just under 600 of the donors because counts were too low. The study listed 150 to 200 TCR beta chains as associated with cytomegalovirus. Assigning TCR associations to individual alleles was difficult when HLA alleles, especially DR and DQ, strongly co-occurred. This cohort had only TCR beta chains sequenced, and the lack of alpha or paired-chain data limited which features could be detected. A later analysis found that HLA-associated TCR beta chains were more clonally expanded and had lower generation probabilities than equally common non-associated chains. Correlated functional status among segregating V segments might reflect linkage disequilibrium, but an unknown experimental factor could not be ruled out. Sequencing depth was assumed to be roughly uniform across donors in the presence/absence analyses, though that assumption may not hold. Three of the identified cytomegalovirus-associated TCR beta chains were confirmed in vitro to be specific for cytomegalovirus antigens. The 87-base-pair reads could not distinguish some IMGT-functional V segments, including TRBV6-2 and TRBV6-3, so those segments were excluded. CMV serostatus was the only immune exposure information available for the cohort. A later genetic analysis reported fewer N-insertions in productive TCRs among donors in an Asian-associated ancestry cluster than the roughly 690-donor mean. Because HLA typing was missing for some donors at each locus, association tests included only the typed subset.

Worth noting for this clone: Its antigen target is currently unknown. There are no base qualities to consult, and no much larger clone falls within one base.

The cohort was made up of approximately 700 healthy bone marrow donors. At the time of sampling, every cohort member was nominally healthy, though immune exposures that went unrecorded were likely present. The donor tested CMV seropositive, placing the donor among the approximately 290 seropositive members of the cohort. A peripheral blood sample was provided by each donor, and peripheral blood mononuclear cells were used for TCR beta sequencing. The Qiagen DNeasy Blood Extraction Kit was used to extract genomic DNA from the blood cell samples. Libraries were prepared through the immunoSEQ multiplex PCR assay. The multiplex PCR relied on a mix of 60 forward primers for TCR Vbeta segments and 13 reverse primers for TCR Jbeta segments. The CDR3 region of rearranged TCR beta genes was amplified from genomic DNA with a multiplex PCR assay. The Illumina HiSeq System was used to sequence the amplified TCR beta libraries as 87-base-pair reads. On the study's bioinformatics: A later analysis tallied 70 million to 100 million unique TCR beta chains across the roughly 610 repertoires, and about 12 million of those chains were shared by two or more donors. To remove PCR and sequencing errors, raw reads were error-corrected and collapsed into unique sequences using a nearest-neighbor algorithm that merged closely related sequences. Alignment of CDR3 sequences to IMGT reference sequences was used to assign V, D and J gene segments. For a sequence to be retained, a match of at least six nucleotides was required to both a V gene segment and a J gene segment. A rearrangement was called productive if the CDR3 had no stop codons and remained in frame with V and J, and every other rearrangement was called non-productive. Following IMGT convention, CDR3 was defined as the stretch from the second conserved V-encoded cysteine up to the conserved J-encoded phenylalanine. In an earlier analysis of around 640 of the donors, sequences lacking an unambiguous match to a single V gene segment were excluded. In an earlier analysis of a few hundred of the donors, V segments were called functional above 56.7% productive rearrangements and were called segregating when the between-donor standard deviation exceeded 5%. To diagnose cytomegalovirus status from the catalog of TCR beta chain sequences, a statistical classification framework was built. A later analysis assigned V and J genes by comparing TCR nucleotide sequences with IMGT/GENE-DB human TR gene sequences. In a later analysis, CDR3 sequences and most-parsimonious VDJ recombination scenarios were assigned using the TCRdist pipeline. In a later analysis, every TCR beta chain was defined by the combination of its CDR3 amino acid sequence and its V-gene family, and reads without a unique V-gene family were dropped. As a way to deal with suspected cross-contamination and a sequencing artifact, a later analysis dropped nearly 600 nucleotide sequences that were highly shared and had low generation probability. For each public chain, a later analysis derived a clonal expansion index from normalized ranks of inferred template counts within each repertoire. In a later analysis, generation probabilities were computed using a VDJ recombination model fitted to out-of-frame rearrangements, and the results were checked against IGoR. In a later analysis, TCR-TCR, TCR-HLA and TCR-CMV co-occurrence was scored with hypergeometric tests, and a repertoire-size bias correction was applied to TCR pairs. A later analysis estimated false discovery rates by permuting HLA or CMV assignments 20 times. A later analysis grouped co-occurring TCRs with DBSCAN, adding TCRdist sequence similarity when clustering within HLA-allele-positive subsets. Co-occurrence clustering excluded repertoires with fewer than 30,000 or more than 120,000 public chains, plus five with anomalous nucleotide sharing. This immuneACCESS table, as held by TCRdb, lists in-frame sequences with V and J called but not all clones. Of the missing ones, under half trace to an unresolved V gene in checked studies; the others have no known cause. The V and J calls and clone size are taken from that table; D and trimming were inferred from the DNA. The sample data list roughly 100,000 clones, and about four fifths of these were observed just once. About a tenth of the sample lies in the top ten.

V is trimmed back by 1 base and J by 3 bases, and the junction contains 6 bases that no gene match accounts for. CDR3 length: 15 amino acids, cysteine to phenylalanine. Of all the DNA, just the CDR3 is kept, 45 bases in frame from base 1. The chain employs TRBV5-7 and TRBJ2-7; 8 bases in the middle match TRBD1. TRBV5-7 is assigned to the ORF class and has an uncertain function. This receptor was obtained from a man aged 18 to 35 in good health and CMV-seropositive. Sequenced material: PBMCs. Here the CDR3 is given as CASSLTHRGDYEQYF. The DNA is as follows: TGTGCCAGCAGCTTGACCCACAGGGGGGACTACGAGCAGTACTTC.